The 32 T cell receptor beta chains in this list originate from one sample, sequenced in a study of identical twins. A single record per CDR3 protein comes from TCRdb applying MiXCR to the 5' RACE reads. The sample comprises about 790,000 distinct CDR3 sequences, over 15% of which are singletons, and around 12% rests with the top ten. This same sample was also part of a study on T cells expressing NK-cell markers.

The source material was PBMCs. These receptor sequences come from a woman younger than 30 in good health.

A single count supports this clonotype. This rearrangement joins TRBV9 to TRBJ2-7; TRBD2 matches 9 bases. The CDR3 runs to 12 residues. The V gene end was trimmed by 3 bases and the J gene end by 5 bases; junction bases not matched to a gene: 0. Germline CDR1 reads SGDLS; CDR2 reads YYNGEE. CDR3: CASSASGDEQYF. In DNA form, the CDR3 reads TGTGCCAGCAGCGCTAGCGGGGACGAGCAGTACTTC.

Only a few counts were recorded for this clonotype. V is TRBV11-2 and J is TRBJ2-3, with 8 bases fitting TRBD2. The CDR3 totals 13 residues. The J segment lost 6 bases and the V segment lost 6 bases, leaving 5 bases of the junction unmatched. In germline, CDR1 is SGHAT, CDR2 FQNNGV. The CDR3, as DNA: TGTGCCAGCAGATTTAGCGGGGCCGATACGCAGTATTTT. Translated, it gives CASRFSGADTQYF.

This clonotype occurred a few times. The rearrangement uses TRBV12-3 or TRBV12-4 and TRBJ1-6; D gene ambiguous. The V and J ends lost 2 bases and 14 bases respectively, with 10 bases between them. The CDR3 consists of 12 residues. The CDR3 region has the DNA TGTGCCAGCAGTTTATACGGGCGTGCCCTCCACTTT. The encoded protein is CASSLYGRALHF.

This clonotype was detected only a few times. The genes are TRBV27 and TRBJ1-1; D uncertain. The CDR3 contains 14 residues. CDR1 is MNHEY, CDR2 SMNVEV, per germline (reference sequence). V lost 3 bases, J lost 7 bases, and 15 bases lay in between. As DNA, the CDR3 is TGTGCCAGCAGTTTTCATCAAGAAGGGAGTGAAGCTTTCTTT. Protein: CASSFHQEGSEAFF.

This clonotype occurred a few times. The rearrangement uses TRBV27 and TRBJ2-7; the D gene could be TRBD1 or TRBD2 (5 bases each). CDR1 is MNHEY, CDR2 SMNVEV, per germline (reference sequence). V was cut by 2 bases and J by 6 bases, with 11 bases left in between. CDR3 size: 13 residues. The DNA of the CDR3 is TGTGCCAGCAGTTTAGAGGGGAGAGGCGAGCAGTACTTC. Protein: CASSLEGRGEQYF.

The rearrangement links TRBV7-2 to TRBJ2-1, with 8 nucleotides matching TRBD1. Trimming at V came to 3 bases and at J to 2 bases, leaving 3 bases not matched to a gene. Germline CDR1 SGHTA, CDR2 FQGNSA. The CDR3 has 15 residues. The CDR3 coding sequence is TGTGCCAGCAGCTTGGACAGGGTCCCCTACAATGAGCAGTTCTTC. Protein sequence: CASSLDRVPYNEQFF. Together with reference TRBV7-2 and TRBJ2-1, the CDR3 gives the full variable domain: GAGVSQSPSNKVTEKGKDVELRCDPISGHTALYWYRQSLGQGLEFLIYFQGNSAPDKSGLPSDRFSAERTGGSVSTLTIQRTQQEDSAVYLCASSLDRVPYNEQFFGPGTRLTVL.

There are a few counts of this clonotype. This chain connects TRBV7-8 to TRBJ2-3, with D perhaps given as TRBD1 or TRBD2 (7 bases each). The CDR3 runs to 17 residues. In germline, CDR1 is SGHVS, CDR2 FQNEAQ. Trimming cost V 1 base and J 2 bases, with 16 bases left between them. The CDR3, as DNA: TGTGCCAGCAGCTTAGAGGGGGCTAGCGGTTACACAGATACGCAGTATTTT. This encodes CASSLEGASGYTDTQYF.

A few counts support this clonotype. For the CDR3, the DNA is TGTGCCAGCAGCGTCTCGGGAGTAGGGAGGGTGCAGTACTTC. The encoded protein is CASSVSGVGRVQYF. The chain recombines TRBV9 with TRBJ2-7; 7 nucleotides line up with TRBD2. Trimming took 2 bases from V and 9 from J; bases not matched to a gene: 11. This CDR3 has 14 residues. CDR1 is SGDLS, CDR2 YYNGEE, per germline. The entire variable domain, with the rest obtained from reference TRBV9 and TRBJ2-7, is as follows: DSGVTQTPKHLITATGQRVTLRCSPRSGDLSVYWYQQSLDQGLQFLIQYYNGEERAKGNILERFSAQQFPDLHSELNLSSLELGDSALYFCASSVSGVGRVQYFGPGTRLTVT.

The chain couples TRBV7-9 to TRBJ2-3, with TRBD2 matching over 8 bases. Unmatched junction bases numbered 4, after V lost 0 bases and J lost 8 bases. Per germline, CDR1 SEHNR and CDR2 FQNEAQ (reference sequence). The CDR3 covers 14 residues. The CDR3 loop reads CASSLAVRGVTQYF. The CDR3 nucleotides read TGTGCCAGCAGCTTAGCTGTGCGGGGGGTTACGCAGTATTTT. Variable domain in full (rest from reference TRBV7-9 and TRBJ2-3): DTGVSQNPRHKITKRGQNVTFRCDPISEHNRLYWYRQTLGQGPEFLTYFQNEAQLEKSRLLSDRFSAERPKGSFSTLEIQRTEQGDSAMYLCASSLAVRGVTQYFGPGTRLTVL.

The chain joins TRBV20-1 to TRBJ2-1; TRBD1 agrees at 8 bases. Germline V lookup: CDR1 DFQATT, CDR2 SNEGSKA (reference sequence). The CDR3 contains 14 residues. The junction had 4 bases not matched to a gene; V was cut back by 3 bases and J by 3 bases. The CDR3 protein is CSARSGGGYNEQFF. The CDR3 coding sequence is TGCAGTGCTAGGTCAGGGGGCGGCTACAATGAGCAGTTCTTC.

This clonotype was observed at least ten times. The V gene is TRBV9, the J gene TRBJ2-1, with 8 bases that match TRBD2. The V gene's germline CDR1 is SGDLS and CDR2 YYNGEE. There are 16 residues in the CDR3. The ends lost 0 bases at V and 8 bases at J; junction bases unmatched: 10. In nucleotides, the CDR3 is TGTGCCAGCAGCGTAGGTTACGGGGGGGCACGCGATGAGCAGTTCTTC. Translation: CASSVGYGGARDEQFF.

There are a few counts of this clonotype. The rearrangement links TRBV7-9 to TRBJ2-3; D is unclear. The CDR3 has 14 amino acids. V dropped 2 bases and J dropped 2 bases, with 8 bases sitting between them. The V gene's germline CDR1 is SEHNR and CDR2 FQNEAQ (reference sequence). CDR3: CASSLTMSTDTQYF. The DNA of the CDR3 is TGTGCCAGCAGCTTAACGATGTCCACAGATACGCAGTATTTT.

This clonotype was observed a handful of times. The V gene is TRBV5-1, the J gene TRBJ1-2; tentatively, D is TRBD1 (6 bases). This CDR3 spans 17 amino acids. The V end lost 2 bases, the J end lost 4 bases, and 21 bases lay between the germline ends. Germline V gene sequence: CDR1 SGHRS, CDR2 YFSETQ. The CDR3 DNA reads as TGCGCCAGCAGCTTTACAGGGTCTTCTGGGAGTAGCTATGGCTACACCTTC. Translation gives CASSFTGSSGSSYGYTF.

This clonotype was counted between two and nine times. This chain uses TRBV20-1 with TRBJ2-1; TRBD2 might be the D (6 bases). Germline V CDR1 and CDR2: DFQATT, SNEGSKA (reference sequence). The V end lost 6 bases, the J end lost 0 bases, and 15 bases lay between the germline ends. The CDR3 extends over 15 amino acids. The DNA for the CDR3 is TGCAGTGCCCCAGGAGGGCTTAGCTCCTACAATGAGCAGTTCTTC. Protein sequence: CSAPGGLSSYNEQFF.

CDR3 loop: CASSLARTGPTDTQYF. CDR3 DNA sequence: TGTGCCAGCAGCTTAGCTCGGACAGGGCCTACAGATACGCAGTATTTT. This rearrangement joins TRBV5-5 to TRBJ2-3; 8 bases match TRBD1. The CDR3 has 16 amino acids. The V gene's germline CDR1 is SGHKS and CDR2 YYEKEE (reference sequence). J lost 3 bases, V lost 2 bases, and 8 bases had no gene match.

V is TRBV12-3 or TRBV12-4 and J is TRBJ1-6; 8 nucleotides line up with TRBD1. V lost 3 bases to trimming and J lost 10 bases; unmatched junction nucleotides: 5. The CDR3 totals 14 residues. The CDR3 protein is CASSLAGGESPLHF. CDR3 in DNA: TGTGCCAGCAGTTTGGCAGGGGGCGAGTCACCCCTCCACTTT.

J is TRBJ2-3 and V is TRBV9; 12 bases agree with TRBD2. The trim removed 2 bases at V and 6 bases at J, leaving 4 bases unmatched. This CDR3 is built from 15 residues. The V gene's germline CDR1 is SGDLS and CDR2 YYNGEE. The CDR3: CASSVTSGSGDTQYF. The DNA of the CDR3 is TGTGCCAGCAGCGTGACTAGCGGGAGTGGGGATACGCAGTATTTT.

In this sample, this clonotype turned up once. This sequence joins TRBV27 and TRBJ1-5; D gene unclear. Trimming stripped 6 bases from V and 4 bases from J, with 19 bases between. The CDR3 consists of 16 residues. Germline values: CDR1 MNHEY, CDR2 SMNVEV (reference sequence). The CDR3 is CASSFWLNDDNQPQHF. The CDR3 region has the DNA TGTGCCAGCAGCTTCTGGCTGAATGACGATAATCAGCCCCAGCATTTT.

This clonotype was observed at least ten times. V is TRBV12-3 or TRBV12-4 and J is TRBJ2-6; D gene unclear. V dropped 7 bases and J dropped 6 bases, with 10 bases sitting between them. The CDR3 totals 13 residues. This CDR3 is CASTSQLANVLTF. For the CDR3, the DNA is TGTGCCAGCACCTCACAGTTGGCCAACGTCCTGACTTTC.

The rearrangement joins TRBV9 to TRBJ2-7; 7 bases align to TRBD2. Trimming cost V 4 bases and J 0 bases; bases outside gene matches: 13. Germline values: CDR1 SGDLS, CDR2 YYNGEE. CDR3 length: 17 residues. CDR3 amino acids: CASSLGSSGRSSYEQYF. The CDR3, as DNA: TGTGCCAGCAGCCTAGGGTCTAGCGGAAGGAGCTCCTACGAGCAGTACTTC.

This chain connects TRBV7-2 to TRBJ1-2, with D unresolved. The CDR3 is 14 residues long. Germline V gives CDR1 SGHTA, CDR2 FQGNSA. V gave up 4 bases and J gave up 5 bases, with 14 bases separating them. Written as DNA, the CDR3 is TGTGCCAGCAGCTCAAGGTTACGGATGTATGGCTACACCTTC. Encoded protein: CASSSRLRMYGYTF. The complete variable domain, with remaining parts taken from reference TRBV7-2 and TRBJ1-2, reads GAGVSQSPSNKVTEKGKDVELRCDPISGHTALYWYRQSLGQGLEFLIYFQGNSAPDKSGLPSDRFSAERTGGSVSTLTIQRTQQEDSAVYLCASSSRLRMYGYTFGSGTRLTVV.

This chain links TRBV20-1 with TRBJ2-3; D is possibly TRBD2 (6 bases). The CDR3 has 15 residues. Trimming stripped 0 bases from V and 0 bases from J, with 10 bases between. Germline CDR1 DFQATT, CDR2 SNEGSKA (reference sequence). The CDR3: CSARDIGTSTDTQYF. In nucleotides, the CDR3 is TGCAGTGCTAGAGATATAGGGACTAGCACAGATACGCAGTATTTT.

This clonotype has just a few counts. The chain recombines TRBV11-2 with TRBJ2-1, with 9 bases matching TRBD2. With V trimmed by 7 bases and J by 7 bases, 8 bases remained unmatched. The germline CDR1 and CDR2 sequences are SGHAT and FQNNGV. This CDR3 contains 14 residues. The CDR3 DNA reads as TGTGCCAGCAATCTAGCGGGGTTCCCGAATGAGCAGTTCTTC. This translates into CASNLAGFPNEQFF.

Only a few counts were recorded for this clonotype. V is TRBV12-3 or TRBV12-4 and J is TRBJ2-4; 7 bases agree with TRBD1. The junction had 7 bases not matched to a gene; V was cut back by 5 bases and J by 0 bases. The CDR3 is made up of 16 amino acids. Written as DNA, the CDR3 is TGTGCCAGCAGTCCCCTGGGACAGCAAGCCAAAAACATTCAGTACTTC. Protein: CASSPLGQQAKNIQYF.

J is TRBJ2-5 and V is TRBV6-5; D is ambiguous. Germline CDR1 reads MNHEY; CDR2 reads SVGAGI. The ends were cut back, 0 bases at V and 5 bases at J, with 10 bases in the middle. The CDR3 covers 14 residues. The CDR3 protein is CASSYSPGVETQYF. CDR3 nucleotides: TGTGCCAGCAGTTACTCGCCCGGTGTGGAGACCCAGTACTTC.

V usage is TRBV4-3 and J usage is TRBJ2-4; the D gene could be TRBD1 or TRBD2 (6 bases each). The germline V gene encodes CDR1 LGHNA and CDR2 YSLEER. The CDR3 extends over 15 amino acids. The V and J ends lost 3 bases and 8 bases respectively, with 17 bases between them. The DNA of the CDR3 is TGCGCCAGCAGCCAGAAGGGGGGCGGGGTGGACATTCAGTACTTC. Protein sequence: CASSQKGGGVDIQYF.

The V call is TRBV1, the J call TRBJ2-7. TRBV1 is reported as a pseudogene. This CDR3 contains 17 residues. Here the CDR3 reads CTSSQDKKTVRSYEQYF. CDR3 DNA sequence: TGCACCAGCAGCCAAGATAAGAAAACAGTTAGATCCTACGAGCAGTACTTC.

The rearrangement joins TRBV5-6 to TRBJ2-5; possibly TRBD2 for D (6 bases). Germline CDR1 is SGHDT and CDR2 is YYEEEE. The CDR3 covers 13 residues. V lost 3 bases, J lost 4 bases, and 10 bases lay in between. CDR3 DNA sequence: TGTGCCAGCAGCTATGCGGGATCAGAGACCCAGTACTTC. Amino acids: CASSYAGSETQYF. The complete variable domain, with remaining parts taken from reference TRBV5-6 and TRBJ2-5, reads DAGVTQSPTHLIKTRGQQVTLRCSPKSGHDTVSWYQQALGQGPQFIFQYYEEEERQRGNFPDRFSGHQFPNYSSELNVNALLLGDSALYLCASSYAGSETQYFGPGTRLLVL.

This clonotype was counted between two and nine times. This chain joins TRBV20-1 and TRBJ2-1, with TRBD2 matching over 8 bases. The CDR3 is 14 residues long. Germline V CDR1 and CDR2: DFQATT, SNEGSKA (reference sequence). Unmatched junction bases numbered 13, after V lost 6 bases and J lost 9 bases. CDR3: CSASRKLAVGEQFF. DNA for the CDR3: TGCAGTGCCTCAAGGAAACTAGCGGTGGGTGAGCAGTTCTTC.

The gene calls are TRBV6-4 and TRBJ2-3, with D possibly being TRBD1 (6 bases). V was pared by 2 bases and J by 4 bases, with 10 bases between. Germline values: CDR1 MRHNA, CDR2 SNTAGT. The CDR3 contains 14 residues. The CDR3 spells CASSDGPGADTQYF. The CDR3 DNA reads as TGTGCCAGCAGTGACGGTCCAGGGGCAGATACGCAGTATTTT.

This clonotype was counted a few times. The gene calls are TRBV18 and TRBJ2-3; a weak D match, TRBD2 (5 bases). The V and J ends lost 3 bases and 7 bases respectively, with 11 bases between them. Germline V gene sequence: CDR1 KGHSH, CDR2 LQKENI. The CDR3 runs 13 residues. Here the CDR3 DNA reads TGTGCCAGCTCACCTACAGCGGACCATACGCAGTATTTT. As protein: CASSPTADHTQYF.

This clonotype came up many times. V is TRBV6-1 and J is TRBJ2-7; 11 positions match TRBD2. J lost 3 bases, V lost 6 bases, and 4 bases had no gene match. Germline-derived CDR1 and CDR2 are MNHNS and SASEGT. CDR3 length: 14 residues. The CDR3 DNA reads TGTGCCAGCAGCCGACTAGCGGGGAACTACGAGCAGTACTTC. It translates to CASSRLAGNYEQYF.